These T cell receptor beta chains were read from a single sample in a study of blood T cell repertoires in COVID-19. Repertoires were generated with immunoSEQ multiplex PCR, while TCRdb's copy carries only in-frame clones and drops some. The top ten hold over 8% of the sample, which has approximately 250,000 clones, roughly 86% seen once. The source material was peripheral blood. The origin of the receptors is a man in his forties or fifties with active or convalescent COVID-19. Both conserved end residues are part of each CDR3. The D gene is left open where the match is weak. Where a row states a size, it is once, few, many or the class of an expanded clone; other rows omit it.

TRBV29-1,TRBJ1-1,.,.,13,CSVEVGPGTEAFF,TGCAGCGTTGAGGTAGGCCCGGGGACTGAAGCTTTCTTT
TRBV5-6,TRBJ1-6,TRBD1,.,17,CASSRKDWDRNNSPLHF,TGTGCCAGCAGCCGTAAGGACTGGGACAGAAATAATTCACCCCTCCACTTT
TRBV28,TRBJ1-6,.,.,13,CASSEEARFPLHF,TGTGCCAGCAGTGAGGAGGCTAGGTTCCCCCTCCACTTT
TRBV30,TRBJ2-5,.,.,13,CAWSVQYQETQYF,TGTGCCTGGAGTGTACAGTACCAAGAGACCCAGTACTTC
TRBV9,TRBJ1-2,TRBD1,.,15,CASSVLEGGGYGYTF,TGTGCCAGCAGCGTCCTAGAAGGGGGCGGCTATGGCTACACCTTC
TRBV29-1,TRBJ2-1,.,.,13,CSVEETGWSEQFF,TGCAGCGTTGAAGAAACAGGGTGGAGTGAGCAGTTCTTC
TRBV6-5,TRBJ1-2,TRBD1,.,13,CASSKTGYYGYTF,TGTGCCAGCAGTAAGACAGGGTACTATGGCTACACCTTC
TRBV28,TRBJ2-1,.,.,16,CASSLMTVASKNEQFF,TGTGCCAGCAGTCTGATGACAGTCGCCAGCAAAAATGAGCAGTTCTTC
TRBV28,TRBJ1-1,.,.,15,CASSLMAKRNTEAFF,TGTGCCAGCAGTTTAATGGCAAAGCGAAACACTGAAGCTTTCTTT
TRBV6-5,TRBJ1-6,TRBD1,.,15,CASERDRRYNSPLHF,TGTGCCAGCGAGAGGGACAGAAGATATAATTCACCCCTCCACTTT
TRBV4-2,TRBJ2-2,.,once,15,CASSQEPHSTGELFF,TGTGCCAGCAGCCAAGAACCCCACAGCACCGGGGAGCTGTTTTTT
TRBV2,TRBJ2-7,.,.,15,CASSEEAGTSYEQYF,TGTGCCAGCAGTGAAGAGGCCGGGACATCCTACGAGCAGTACTTC
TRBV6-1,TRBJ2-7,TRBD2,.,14,CASRMVAGAYEQYF,TGTGCCAGCAGGATGGTAGCGGGGGCCTACGAGCAGTACTTC
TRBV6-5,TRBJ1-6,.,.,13,CASSFPPPGPLHF,TGTGCCAGCAGTTTTCCCCCCCCCGGACCCCTCCACTTT
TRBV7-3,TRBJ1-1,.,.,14,CASSRQGRNTEAFF,TGTGCCAGCAGCCGACAAGGAAGGAACACTGAAGCTTTCTTT
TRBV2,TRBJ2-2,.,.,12,CAKGQNTGELFF,TGTGCCAAGGGACAGAACACCGGGGAGCTGTTTTTT
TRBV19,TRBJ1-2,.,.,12,CASNLAGYGYTF,TGTGCCAGTAATCTGGCGGGCTATGGCTACACCTTC
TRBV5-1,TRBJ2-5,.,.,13,CASSFTSQETQYF,TGCGCCAGCAGCTTTACAAGCCAAGAGACCCAGTACTTC
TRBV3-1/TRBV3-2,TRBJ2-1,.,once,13,CASSQAVSNEQFF,TGTGCCAGCAGCCAAGCGGTTAGTAATGAGCAGTTCTTC
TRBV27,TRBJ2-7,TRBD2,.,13,CATGTSEVYEQYF,TGTGCCACCGGGACTAGCGAGGTCTACGAGCAGTACTTC
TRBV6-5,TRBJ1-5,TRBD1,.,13,CASTGGSGQPQHF,TGTGCCAGCACAGGGGGCTCCGGTCAGCCCCAGCATTTT
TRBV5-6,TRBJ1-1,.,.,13,CASSLFEGTEAFF,TGTGCCAGCAGCTTGTTTGAGGGCACTGAAGCTTTCTTT
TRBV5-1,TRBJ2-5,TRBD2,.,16,CASSTASGRAGSTQYF,TGCGCCAGCAGCACTGCTAGCGGGAGGGCCGGATCGACCCAGTACTTC
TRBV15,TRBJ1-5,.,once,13,CATSRGAAQPQHF,TGTGCCACCAGCAGAGGGGCAGCTCAGCCCCAGCATTTT